What follows describes a single T cell receptor (beta chain). The antigen is undetermined. This entry is derived from a study of breast tumors, draining lymph nodes, adjacent tissues. Overall study findings and caveats: Tumor T cell lymph node origin was a supported hypothesis, not proven. Tumor TCR diversity was below lymph nodes but above nontumor tissue.

Axillary draining lymph nodes of breast cancer patients supplied the node samples. CDR3 length: 12 residues. The germline V and J ends were trimmed by 9 bases and 8 bases, with 13 bases remaining between them. CDR1 and CDR2 (germline): SNHLY, FYNNEI. A single record per CDR3 protein comes from TCRdb applying MiXCR to the multiplex PCR reads. Of under 250,000 distinct CDR3 sequences detected, about 32% appear once; the ten largest clones hold roughly 1.5%. The gene calls are TRBV2 and TRBJ1-4, with TRBD1 as a possible D gene (6 bases). The TCR sequence derives from a female donor with breast cancer. Some clones in this sample may be carry-over from other donors' samples. Sequencing was done on a sample of axillary lymph node tissue. Written as DNA, the CDR3 is TGTGCCAGTACTAGGGGGAGCGAAAAACTGTTTTTT. It encodes CASTRGSEKLFF. Complete variable domain (other parts from reference TRBV2 and TRBJ1-4): EPEVTQTPSHQVTQMGQEVILRCVPISNHLYFYWYRQILGQKVEFLVSFYNNEISEKSEIFDDQFSVERPDGSNFTLKIRSTKLEDSAMYFCASTRGSEKLFFGSGTQLSVL.